A selection of T cell receptor beta chains follows, all from one sample in a study of blood T cell repertoires in COVID-19. The method was immunoSEQ multiplex PCR; TCRdb's version includes in-frame clones alone and lacks a portion of them. The sample consists of fewer than 50,000 clones, around nine tenths of them appearing once. The sequenced sample consisted of peripheral blood. The receptor source for this set is a man aged 50 or older with COVID-19, enrolled during active disease. The CDR3 runs from the conserved cysteine through the conserved F or W. D genes are given only for firm matches. Size is omitted from some rows. Given values are once, few, many or a class for expanded clones.

TRBV5-4	NA	NA	TRBJ1-2	CASSFNDYGYTF	TGTGCCAGCAGCTTTAATGACTATGGCTACACCTTC
TRBV18	NA	NA	TRBJ1-5	CASSPAGGTNQPQHF	TGTGCCAGCTCACCGGCCGGGGGAACTAATCAGCCCCAGCATTTT
TRBV9	TRBD2	NA	TRBJ2-1	CASSVSGTRDNEQFF	TGTGCCAGCAGCGTAAGCGGGACTAGAGACAATGAGCAGTTCTTC
TRBV27	TRBD2	NA	TRBJ2-3	CASCQTSGRGCLTDTQYF	TGTGCCAGCTGCCAGACTAGCGGGAGGGGGTGCTTGACAGATACGCAGTATTTT
TRBV2	TRBD1	once	TRBJ1-2	CASSPRDRGFHGYTF	TGTGCCAGCAGTCCCCGGGACAGGGGGTTTCATGGCTACACCTTC
TRBV6-4	TRBD2	NA	TRBJ2-2	CASSVQAGSPQLFF	TGTGCCAGCAGTGTACAAGCGGGGAGCCCCCAGCTGTTTTTT
TRBV29-1	TRBD1	NA	TRBJ1-4	CSVLQGVGEKLFF	TGCAGCGTCCTACAGGGGGTGGGTGAAAAACTGTTTTTT
TRBV11-3	NA	once	TRBJ2-5	CASSFSRGSETQYF	TGTGCCAGCAGCTTTTCCCGGGGATCGGAGACCCAGTACTTC
TRBV7-9	NA	NA	TRBJ2-1	CASSFPPGLETYNEQFF	TGTGCCAGCAGCTTTCCCCCAGGACTGGAAACCTACAATGAGCAGTTCTTC
TRBV10-3	TRBD2	NA	TRBJ2-7	CAINKKRDSYEQYF	TGTGCCATCAATAAGAAGCGGGACTCCTACGAGCAGTACTTC
TRBV6-1	TRBD1	NA	TRBJ1-1	CASSEGGRGRSEAFF	TGTGCCAGCAGTGAAGGTGGCAGGGGGCGGTCTGAAGCTTTCTTT
TRBV9	TRBD1	NA	TRBJ2-5	CASSVATGGETQYF	TGTGCCAGCAGCGTAGCGACAGGGGGAGAGACCCAGTACTTC
TRBV19	NA	NA	TRBJ1-2	CASSGAGYTNYGYTF	TGTGCCAGTAGTGGGGCAGGGTACACTAACTATGGCTACACCTTC
TRBV18	NA	NA	TRBJ2-2	CASSPRQGNTGELFF	TGTGCCAGCTCACCTCGGCAGGGGAACACCGGGGAGCTGTTTTTT
TRBV24-1	TRBD1	NA	TRBJ2-7	CATSRQGTYEQYF	TGTGCCACCAGTAGACAGGGGACCTACGAGCAGTACTTC
TRBV2	NA	NA	TRBJ1-6	CASTQRWQNSPLHF	TGTGCCAGCACCCAAAGATGGCAGAATTCACCCCTCCACTTT
TRBV28	TRBD1	NA	TRBJ2-7	CASSPGTGSWSYEQYF	TGTGCCAGCAGTCCCGGGACAGGCTCTTGGTCCTACGAGCAGTACTTC
TRBV2	NA	NA	TRBJ1-1	CASLGQTNTEAFF	TGTGCCAGTCTGGGGCAGACGAACACTGAAGCTTTCTTT
TRBV3-1/TRBV3-2	TRBD2	NA	TRBJ2-5	CASRRELAGRGLQETQYF	TGTGCCAGCAGGCGGGAGCTAGCGGGACGAGGCCTTCAAGAGACCCAGTACTTC
TRBV5-6	NA	NA	TRBJ2-7	CASSLRVTYEQYF	TGTGCCAGCAGCTTGAGAGTGACCTACGAGCAGTACTTC
TRBV3-1/TRBV3-2	NA	few	TRBJ2-7	CASSDGGPSYEQYF	TGTGCCAGCAGCGACGGGGGGCCCTCCTACGAGCAGTACTTC
TRBV14	NA	NA	TRBJ1-2	CASSRAIGAGEGYTF	TGTGCCAGCAGCCGGGCCATTGGGGCAGGGGAAGGCTACACCTTC
TRBV9	TRBD2	once	TRBJ2-7	CASSVGLAGPYEQYF	TGTGCCAGCAGCGTAGGACTAGCGGGACCCTACGAGCAGTACTTC
TRBV7-2	NA	NA	TRBJ2-1	CASSPEQGAYNEQFF	TGTGCCAGCAGCCCCGAGCAGGGTGCTTACAATGAGCAGTTCTTC
TRBV6-6	NA	NA	TRBJ1-3	CASSYSTGWKDTIYF	TGTGCCAGCAGTTACTCGACAGGTTGGAAGGACACCATATATTTT
TRBV10-3	NA	NA	TRBJ2-7	CATLMTGDEQYF	TGTGCCACCCTGATGACCGGGGACGAGCAGTACTTC
TRBV5-8	NA	NA	TRBJ2-1	CASSLRGLVLYNEQFF	TGTGCCAGCAGCCTACGGGGACTCGTCCTTTACAATGAGCAGTTCTTC
TRBV20-1	TRBD2	NA	TRBJ2-7	CSARLADEQYF	TGCAGTGCTAGACTAGCGGACGAGCAGTACTTC
TRBV29-1	NA	NA	TRBJ2-2	CSVAGRASGELFF	TGCAGCGTTGCTGGCAGGGCGTCCGGGGAGCTGTTTTTT
TRBV5-1	NA	NA	TRBJ2-5	CASSSGTPSGETQYF	TGCGCCAGCAGCTCCGGGACTCCCTCGGGAGAGACCCAGTACTTC
TRBV6-5	TRBD2	NA	TRBJ2-1	CASKAGGYNEQFF	TGTGCCAGCAAAGCGGGGGGTTACAATGAGCAGTTCTTC
TRBV7-3	NA	NA	TRBJ1-6	CASSPGYNSPLHF	TGTGCCAGCAGTCCGGGATATAATTCACCCCTCCACTTT
TRBV12-3/TRBV12-4	NA	NA	TRBJ1-1	CASSFQGGTEAFF	TGTGCCAGCAGTTTCCAGGGCGGCACTGAAGCTTTCTTT
TRBV29-1	TRBD1	NA	TRBJ1-4	CSVKTGEIEKLFF	TGCAGCGTTAAGACAGGGGAGATAGAAAAACTGTTTTTT
TRBV7-2	TRBD1	NA	TRBJ1-3	CASSLVGTGGRSGNTIYF	TGTGCCAGCAGCTTAGTAGGGACAGGGGGTCGCTCTGGAAACACCATATATTTT
TRBV7-2	NA	NA	TRBJ2-7	CASSPVTGDLHEQYF	TGTGCCAGCAGCCCTGTCACGGGAGATCTACACGAGCAGTACTTC
TRBV5-1	NA	NA	TRBJ1-3	CASSLGVRGINSGNTIYF	TGCGCCAGCAGCTTGGGGGTCCGCGGCATCAACTCTGGAAACACCATATATTTT
TRBV19	NA	NA	TRBJ1-4	CASSRQPGNEKLFF	TGTGCCAGTAGTAGACAGCCTGGTAATGAAAAACTGTTTTTT
TRBV18	NA	NA	TRBJ1-5	CASSLDRYYQPQHF	TGTGCCAGCTCACTTGACAGATACTATCAGCCCCAGCATTTT
TRBV7-9	TRBD1	few	TRBJ1-3	CASSSPRGQALSGNTIYF	TGTGCCAGCAGCTCCCCTCGAGGACAGGCCCTCTCTGGAAACACCATATATTTT
TRBV30	NA	NA	TRBJ1-2	CAWKAGVGYGYTF	TGTGCCTGGAAAGCGGGCGTAGGGTATGGCTACACCTTC
TRBV19	TRBD1	NA	TRBJ2-4	CASSSRGRILGLKVENIQYF	TGTGCCAGTAGTAGCAGGGGGCGAATACTTGGGCTTAAGGTCGAAAACATTCAGTACTTC
TRBV3-1/TRBV3-2	NA	NA	TRBJ1-1	CASSLRPGVEAFF	TGTGCCAGCAGCCTTCGACCGGGGGTCGAAGCTTTCTTT
TRBV6-2/TRBV6-3	NA	NA	TRBJ2-5	CASSYSYMDNQETQYF	TGTGCCAGCAGTTACTCGTACATGGACAACCAAGAGACCCAGTACTTC
TRBV27	NA	NA	TRBJ2-7	CASSRPGSSYEQYF	TGTGCCAGCAGTCGGCCCGGGAGCTCCTACGAGCAGTACTTC
TRBV27	TRBD1	NA	TRBJ1-2	CASGWTGLNYGYTF	TGTGCCAGCGGGTGGACAGGGCTTAACTATGGCTACACCTTC
TRBV4-2	TRBD1	NA	TRBJ2-7	CASSQGLGQGPSYEQYF	TGTGCCAGCAGCCAAGGACTGGGACAGGGGCCCTCCTACGAGCAGTACTTC